This TCR beta chain was obtained from a study of blood T cell repertoires in COVID-19. Study details: PBMCs, B-cell-depleted T cells, or T cells were the source of the cDNA or gDNA that made up the material.

The CDR3 has 15 residues. V gave up 4 bases and J gave up 0 bases; unmatched junction bases: 4. CDR1 SGHTA and CDR2 FQGTGA come from the germline V gene. Per the authors' pipeline: Scientists estimated how many nucleated cells there were by amplifying reference gene primers. Measured with immunoSEQ multiplex PCR; TCRdb has only the in-frame clones, and not every one. V, J and clone size are those of that table, while D and trimming were read from the DNA. The sample has some 160,000 clones, around 77% seen once. V and J are TRBV7-3 and TRBJ2-3; 7 bases map to TRBD1. Sequenced sample: peripheral blood. The TCR originated in a man aged 45-60 years with active or convalescent COVID-19. The DNA for the CDR3 is TGTGCCAGCAGCTCCGGACAGGTCAGCACAGATACGCAGTATTTT. Protein product: CASSSGQVSTDTQYF.